This T cell receptor beta chain was retrieved from a study of PD-1 blockade in classical Hodgkin lymphoma (dated by TCRdb to about 2020). Regarding the research as a whole: Nivolumab dosing was 3 mg/kg intravenously every 2 weeks, continuing until either disease progression or unacceptable toxicity. The study used CyTOF and TCR beta sequencing to define a peripheral blood immune signature of response to PD-1 blockade in classical Hodgkin lymphoma.

Reading from cysteine to phenylalanine, the CDR3 counts 15 amino acids. Only CDR3 DNA is held: 45 bases, read in frame from base 1. At the junction V is shortened by 3 bases and J by 0 bases, with 9 bases in between. The germline V gene sets CDR1 to MDHEN and CDR2 to SYDVKM. Turning to this clone: Its antigen has not been determined. Qualities for individual bases were not recorded, and no much larger clone is one base off.

The Qiagen DNeasy kit was used to extract genomic DNA both from unsorted PBMCs and from the negatively selected CD4+ and CD8+ fractions. TCR beta CDR3 regions were amplified by immunoSEQ multiplex PCR using primers annealing to V and J segments. A synthetic immune receptor repertoire was used to minimize amplification bias, and remaining bias was computationally removed after sequencing. The study's own analysis went as follows. Repertoire diversity was quantified as the Shannon entropy index using custom Python scripts. The unsorted, CD4+ and CD8+ repertoires were each analyzed separately, with the exception of combined analyses, where CD4+ and CD8+ sequences were merged in silico. Clonal expansion was defined as at least a 2-fold frequency increase after treatment relative to C1D1, with a pseudocount of 0.5 for undetected baseline clones. Clones with 0 or 1 copy at C1D1 were classified as singleton clones, and clones with 2 or more copies were classified as non-singleton clones. Clones expanded in unsorted samples were assigned a CD4+, CD8+ or unknown annotation through matching of protein sequences in sorted samples from the same patient. Wilcoxon tests on paired samples were used to test changes in diversity from C1D1 to C4D1. TCRdb stores this immuneACCESS table with in-frame sequences only. Part of the clones is absent; in the studies checked, under half of the shortfall reflects unresolved V genes, and no reason is known for the rest. That table is the source of V, J and clone size, and D and trimming were worked out from the DNA. The sample table holds 6,000 to 7,500 clones, of which roughly 80% were seen once. In total, the top ten clones hold approximately 35% of the sample.

The paper's findings and limits, for the study overall: A significant rise by C4D1 was seen in CD4+ but not CD8+ TCR diversity (p=0.0027 vs p=0.16), with the rise being most apparent in complete responders (p=0.02). Baseline TCR diversity was reported to be lower in newly diagnosed patients than in healthy donors, and even lower in relapsed/refractory patients. Trial patients with a complete response had baseline diversity similar to that of newly diagnosed patients, while partial responders and progressors had significantly lower diversity. The study was restricted to a single clinical trial cohort, and the causes of repertoire differences, possibly disease activity or prior therapy, were left undefined. Diversity was lower in patients who began nivolumab less than 1 year after ASCT, so these patients were left out of later analyses to avoid confounding by immune reconstitution.

The intended sense of this specimen's time point label: cycle 1 day 1 (C1D1), immediately before nivolumab initiation. Relapse after autologous stem cell transplantation had occurred in all trial patients, and cohorts A, B and C were distinguished by prior brentuximab vedotin exposure. The trial cohort was composed of about 60 patients with relapsed/refractory classical Hodgkin lymphoma, for whom complete response, partial response or progressive disease was recorded as best overall response. Trial patients were treated with single-agent nivolumab in the multi-cohort phase II CheckMate 205 trial. An independent review committee assessed best overall response by applying the 2007 International Working Group response criteria. Trial PBMCs were obtained immediately prior to nivolumab initiation (C1D1) and on therapy at cycle 2 day 1 and cycle 4 day 1. After peripheral blood was drawn into 8 mL Vacutainer Cell Preparation Tubes, PBMCs were isolated by centrifugation and then cryopreserved.

The sample was peripheral blood mononuclear cells (PBMCs), taken at baseline. This chain joins TRBV28 to TRBJ1-5; confidence is insufficient to name the D gene. The source of this sequence is a human donor with classical Hodgkin lymphoma. The nucleotide sequence is TGTGCCAGCAGTTTCACAGAAAATAGCAATCAGCCCCAGCATTTT. Its amino acids are CASSFTENSNQPQHF.